The clone carrying this T cell receptor (beta chain) was counted at least ten times. Its antigen is not identified. CD45RO+ cells and CCR7-negative CD45RA+ TemRA cells were combined as CD8 memory. In replicate PCRs of sorted subsets, approximately 210 ng DNA, approximately 30,000 T cell genomes, was used. Here immunoSEQ multiplex PCR was the method, and the copy in TCRdb shows in-frame clones only, minus some. This sample has around 88,000 clones, with roughly two thirds found just once. CDR3 size: 12 residues. V dropped 4 bases and J dropped 3 bases, with 7 bases sitting between them. Germline CDR1 is MDHEN and CDR2 is SYDVKM. This entry comes from a study of shared clonotypes between healthy human individuals. The wider study: Used for every donor were three CD4 naive, three CD4 memory, two CD8 naive and one CD8 memory plate.

Study findings and constraints: When naive CD4 clonotypes were compared across a few donors, approximately 5% were shared.

Sequenced input: memory CD8+ T cells sorted from blood. Subset specified: CD45RO+ cells pooled with CCR7-negative TemRA cells. The source is a man aged 25-45 years in good health. The V call is TRBV28, the J call TRBJ2-7, with D hard to call. The CDR3 DNA follows: TGTGCCAGCAGTTATATGAACTACGAGCAGTACTTC. It codes for CASSYMNYEQYF. Looking up the rest from reference TRBV28 and TRBJ2-7 gives the full variable domain: DVKVTQSSRYLVKRTGEKVFLECVQDMDHENMFWYRQDPGLGLRLIYFSYDVKMKEKGDIPEGYSVSREKKERFSLILESASTNQTSMYLCASSYMNYEQYFGPGTRLTVT.